Below, one T cell receptor (beta chain) is given with its context. Its antigen remains unknown. This sample was included in a study of T cell responses to AZD1222 COVID-19 vaccine. Study-level findings and limits: Repertoire collection took place solely once the T cell response had peaked. Just a handful of people given AZD1222 tested seropositive at baseline. Most donors were white British, females outnumbered males, and clonal diversity was possibly underestimated. After two AZD1222 doses, spike-specific TCR breadth and depth rose versus day 0.

Sequencing was performed with immunoSEQ multiplex PCR; in TCRdb, only in-frame clones are kept and a portion is missing. Of about 75,000 clones detected, 88% appear once; the ten largest clones hold 10%. This CDR3 comprises 14 residues. V trimming: 5 bases; J trimming: 2 bases; junction bases outside the gene matches: 1. Germline V gene sequence: CDR1 MNHEY, CDR2 SVGAGI. The TCR sequence derives from an adult who received the MenACWY meningococcal vaccine as a control. The chain joins TRBV6-5 to TRBJ1-5; TRBD1 agrees at 9 bases. Sequenced here: peripheral blood, sampled 28 days after the second dose of the MenACWY control vaccine. CDR3 in amino acids: CASSRDRGNQPQHF. CDR3 DNA sequence: TGTGCCAGCAGTCGGGACAGGGGCAATCAGCCCCAGCATTTT.